This T cell receptor (beta chain) stems from a study of OX40 agonist ivuxolimab in advanced cancers. Data came from immunoSEQ multiplex PCR; TCRdb stores just in-frame clones and leaves some out. This sample carries some 61,000 clones, almost 90% of them seen once, and the ten largest clones take approximately 4.6%. The receptor was isolated from an adult with an advanced solid tumor such as melanoma, head and neck, liver or kidney cancer. The source material was CD4+ or CD8+ T cells sorted from blood, sampled in a trial of the OX40 agonist ivuxolimab.

In nucleotides, the CDR3 is TGCAGCGTTGGCGGGACTAGCGGGAGTAACAATGAGCAGTTCTTC. This encodes CSVGGTSGSNNEQFF. The chain carries TRBV29-1 and TRBJ2-1; the match to TRBD2 covers 14 bases. V trimming: 4 bases; J trimming: 5 bases; junction bases outside the gene matches: 4. Germline CDR1 SQVTM, CDR2 ANQGSEA. This CDR3 comprises 15 residues.